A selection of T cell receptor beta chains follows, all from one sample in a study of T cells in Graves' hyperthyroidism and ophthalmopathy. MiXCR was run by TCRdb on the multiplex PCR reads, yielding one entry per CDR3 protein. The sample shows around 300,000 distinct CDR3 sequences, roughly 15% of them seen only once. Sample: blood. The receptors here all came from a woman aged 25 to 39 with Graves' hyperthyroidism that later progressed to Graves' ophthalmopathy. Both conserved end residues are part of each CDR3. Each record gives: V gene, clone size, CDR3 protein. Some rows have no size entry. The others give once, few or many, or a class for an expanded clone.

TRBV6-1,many,CASSEGGTGVTDTQYF
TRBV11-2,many,CASSQVPGDGYTF
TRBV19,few,CASTLGGSSYNEQFF
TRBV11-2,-,CASSPDQGRDGYTF
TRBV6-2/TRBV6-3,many,CASRTGTEATTNEKLFF
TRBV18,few,CASSPGQGEETQYF
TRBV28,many,CASSLEWGSYNEQFF
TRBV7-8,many,CASLSISPITDNEQFF
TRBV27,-,CASSPVAGGHYEQYF
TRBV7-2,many,CASSLSTEQFF
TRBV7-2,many,CASSFLQGRAYNEQFF
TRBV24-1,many,CATSDSLAGPSGEQFF
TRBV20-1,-,CSALSAPTGTGELFF
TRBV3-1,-,CASSQEGQGPEGEAFF
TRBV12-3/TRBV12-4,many,CASTGEAGGPGETQYF
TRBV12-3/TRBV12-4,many,CASSLDSAGYEQYF
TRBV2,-,CASRDSLVGQPQHF
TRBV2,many,CASSTGSGQFF
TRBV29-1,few,CSVEPAYNEQFF
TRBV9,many,CASSVALNTEAFF
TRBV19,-,CASSISSGTQYF
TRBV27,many,CASSLVLAGVEQFF
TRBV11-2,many,CASSLDLQETQYF
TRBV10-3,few,CAISDVGTSGSYEQYF
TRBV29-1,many,CSVEVQNEQYF
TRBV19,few,CASSPGTGGPYNEQFF
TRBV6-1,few,CASRLTGSPGEPQHF
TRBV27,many,CASSFTGLAEFYNEQFF
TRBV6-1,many,CASRRWDSSYEQYF
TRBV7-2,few,CASSAGTPRNTIYF
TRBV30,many,CAWTPGGAGVGNEQFF
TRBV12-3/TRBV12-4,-,CASRSLAEPYEQYF
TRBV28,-,CASSSFRGSKPQHF
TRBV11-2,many,CASSSIAGGKGLSKDIQYF
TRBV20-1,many,CSARDRVKGRTEAFF
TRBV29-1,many,CSVAGVSYNEQFF
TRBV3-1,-,CASSPPGRAETQYF
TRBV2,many,CASSVYSGPDTDTQYF
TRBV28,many,CASSNPGLGGNEQFF
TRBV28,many,CASSFSGTSLYGYTF
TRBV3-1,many,CASSQDRGLYGYTF
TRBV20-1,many,CSATEEGYGYTF
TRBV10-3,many,CAISESTGEQYF
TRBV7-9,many,CASSLSAGWNGYTF
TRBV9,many,CASSPPGGLAEAFF
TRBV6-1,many,CASRRERNRPKETQYF